This T cell receptor beta chain originates from a study of blood T cell repertoires in COVID-19. At the level of the study: Sites in the United States, Italy and Spain provided acute and convalescent COVID-19 samples. T cells, B-cell-depleted T cells, or PBMCs provided the cDNA or gDNA that served as material.

Study processing details: For nucleated cells, counts were estimated from reference gene primer amplification. Generated by immunoSEQ multiplex PCR, the TCRdb table keeps only in-frame clones and is missing some. The V and J calls and the clone size are those of that table, but D and trimming were determined from the DNA. Of 130,000 to 150,000 clones listed, 87% were seen once; the top ten hold 3.5% to 5.5%. In its sample, this clone was seen a few times. The germline CDR1 and CDR2 sequences are MNHEY and SMNVEV (reference sequence). The CDR3 consists of 15 residues. V lost 4 bases and J 7 bases, leaving 14 bases between the germline ends.

The chain couples TRBV27 to TRBJ1-6, with a weak D call TRBD1 (5 bases). The TCR was taken from a woman between 35 and 50 years old with acute or convalescent COVID-19. Sequencing was carried out using peripheral blood. CDR3 amino acids: CASSSLEGTNSPLHF. CDR3 in DNA: TGTGCCAGCAGTTCCCTGGAGGGGACCAATTCACCCCTCCACTTT.